A single sample is the source of the 28 T cell receptor beta chains below, sequenced in a study of CD4 T cells in relation to SARS-CoV-2 and coronaviruses. Sequencing was performed with immunoSEQ multiplex PCR; in TCRdb, only in-frame clones are kept and a portion is missing. The sample yields tens of thousands of clones, about 90% seen once. Source material: naive CD4+ T cells from PBMCs. Subset specified: naive CD4+ T cells isolated by negative enrichment. These receptors came from an adult with COVID-19.

J is TRBJ2-7 and V is TRBV28; D is perhaps TRBD1 or TRBD2 (5 bases each). Germline V gene lookup returns CDR1 MDHEN and CDR2 SYDVKM. V shed 6 bases and J shed 6 bases, with 18 bases lying between them. The CDR3 has 14 residues. The CDR3 loop reads CASRTRDGPAEQYF. The CDR3 region has the DNA TGTGCCAGCAGAACCCGGGACGGCCCGGCCGAGCAGTACTTC.

The chain combines TRBV6-6 with TRBJ2-2; 11 bases fit TRBD2. The CDR3 is 17 residues long. Germline V gives CDR1 MNHNY, CDR2 SVGAGI (reference sequence). The junction had 10 bases not matched to a gene; V was cut back by 5 bases and J by 5 bases. This CDR3 is CASSPHVAGGPTGELFF. As DNA, the CDR3 is TGTGCCAGCAGTCCCCATGTAGCGGGAGGGCCGACCGGGGAGCTGTTTTTT.

The chain couples TRBV4-1 to TRBJ1-3; no clear D. In germline, CDR1 is MGHRA, CDR2 YSYEKL. This CDR3 is built from 20 residues. The ends were cut back, 5 bases at V and 1 base at J, with 27 bases in the middle. CDR3 in amino acids: CASSNPGRGSHSISGNTIYF. In DNA, the CDR3 is TGCGCCAGCAGCAATCCAGGTAGAGGGTCCCACTCTATTTCTGGAAACACCATATATTTT.

The sample holds a few counts of this clone. The V gene is TRBV6-4, the J gene TRBJ2-2, with D tentatively TRBD2 (6 bases). The CDR3 spans 14 residues. Per the germline V gene, CDR1 is MRHNA and CDR2 is SNTAGT. The V end lost 0 bases, the J end lost 4 bases, and 6 bases lay between the germline ends. The CDR3 coding sequence is TGTGCCAGCAGTGACTCGACTAGCACCGGGGAGCTGTTTTTT. Amino acid sequence: CASSDSTSTGELFF.

This chain joins TRBV5-6 and TRBJ1-3; D call uncertain. The germline V gene has CDR1 SGHDT and CDR2 YYEEEE. The ends were cut back, 4 bases at V and 7 bases at J, with 12 bases in the middle. The CDR3 loop spans 13 amino acids. The CDR3 DNA reads as TGTGCCAGCAGCCGCGGCCCCGGGAACACCATATATTTT. The encoded protein is CASSRGPGNTIYF.

The chain carries TRBV14 and TRBJ2-6; D gene ambiguous. From germline, CDR1 is SGHDN and CDR2 FVKESK. Trimming removed 1 base from V and 4 bases from J, with 5 bases in between. This CDR3 has 14 amino acids. Here the CDR3 DNA reads TGTGCCAGCAGCCAAGGGTACGGGGCCAACGTCCTGACTTTC. This sequence encodes CASSQGYGANVLTF.

V is TRBV28 and J is TRBJ1-2; possibly TRBD1 for D (5 bases). The CDR3 sequence is 13 residues long. Germline V lookup: CDR1 MDHEN, CDR2 SYDVKM. V dropped 4 bases and J dropped 6 bases, with 12 bases sitting between them. CDR3 sequence: CASSSGTVDGYTF. The CDR3 DNA follows: TGTGCCAGCAGTTCTGGGACGGTTGATGGCTACACCTTC.

V usage is TRBV9 and J usage is TRBJ2-1; 13 bases fit TRBD2. The CDR3 contains 19 residues. Germline values: CDR1 SGDLS, CDR2 YYNGEE. The V gene end was trimmed by 3 bases and the J gene end by 0 bases; junction bases not matched to a gene: 9. The CDR3 DNA follows: TGTGCCAGCAGCGCTCGGACTAGCGGGGGTCTAAGCTCCTACAATGAGCAGTTCTTC. This gives the protein CASSARTSGGLSSYNEQFF.

This chain uses TRBV6-1 with TRBJ2-7; possibly TRBD1 for D (5 bases). Germline CDR1 reads MNHNS; CDR2 reads SASEGT. The CDR3 loop spans 16 amino acids. Trimming took off 3 bases at V and 2 bases at J, with 17 bases between the two ends. In nucleotides, the CDR3 is TGTGCCAGCAGTGATCAGGGAAACATTAGGGCCTACGAGCAGTACTTC. The encoded protein is CASSDQGNIRAYEQYF.

Concerning this clone: The conserved phenylalanine or tryptophan normally closing the CDR3 is absent here, so this likely arose from a read error. Because the CDR3's place on the DNA is in doubt, the DNA is left out and the CDR3 is given as listed by TCRdb. The J gene is TRBJ1-1, the V gene TRBV25-1. Germline V lookup: CDR1 MGHDK, CDR2 SYGVNS. The length of the CDR3 is 13 amino acids, counting both ends. The CDR3 region is CASSEGVVLTGSI.

V usage is TRBV6-1 and J usage is TRBJ1-1; 8 bases line up with TRBD1. V was pared by 6 bases and J by 6 bases, with 12 bases of the junction left unmatched. In germline, CDR1 is MNHNS, CDR2 SASEGT. The CDR3 has 15 residues. CDR3: CASRPTDREYAEAFF. Here the CDR3 DNA reads TGTGCCAGCAGGCCGACGGACAGGGAGTACGCTGAAGCTTTCTTT.

J is TRBJ2-2 and V is TRBV4-1; D gene unclear. Trimming cost V 5 bases and J 0 bases, with 10 bases left between them. Germline V gene lookup returns CDR1 MGHRA and CDR2 YSYEKL. The CDR3 runs 15 residues. The CDR3 loop reads CASSFWGTNTGELFF. The CDR3, as DNA: TGCGCCAGCAGCTTCTGGGGTACGAACACCGGGGAGCTGTTTTTT.

The rearrangement links TRBV28 to TRBJ1-2; 11 nucleotides line up with TRBD1. CDR3 length: 15 amino acids. Germline V gene data show CDR1 as MDHEN and CDR2 as SYDVKM. V shed 8 bases, J shed 7 bases, and the junction held 12 bases outside the gene matches. CDR3 amino acids: CASYAVDRGHGGYTF. The CDR3 DNA reads TGTGCCAGCTATGCGGTGGACAGGGGGCACGGTGGCTACACCTTC.

This chain connects TRBV7-6 to TRBJ2-5; the match to TRBD2 covers 7 bases. CDR3 length: 16 residues. The trim removed 1 base at V and 5 bases at J, leaving 10 bases unmatched. Germline V gene data show CDR1 as SGHVS and CDR2 as FNYEAQ. CDR3 DNA sequence: TGTGCCAGCAGCTTAGGTCAGCGCGGGAGAGGTGAGACCCAGTACTTC. This translates into CASSLGQRGRGETQYF.

The chain employs TRBV2 and TRBJ2-1; D gene ambiguous. The V end lost 6 bases, the J end lost 0 bases, and 0 bases lay between the germline ends. Germline CDR1 SNHLY, CDR2 FYNNEI. The CDR3 covers 11 residues. The CDR3 loop reads CASSSYNEQFF. CDR3 DNA sequence: TGTGCCAGCAGCTCCTACAATGAGCAGTTCTTC.

V is TRBV5-4 and J is TRBJ2-6, with 9 bases lining up with TRBD1. Germline-derived CDR1 and CDR2 are SGHNT and YYREEE (reference sequence). The junction had 8 bases not matched to a gene; V was cut back by 4 bases and J by 0 bases. The CDR3 sequence is 18 residues long. CDR3 sequence (DNA): TGTGCCAGCAGCCCACCCGGGACAGGGACCTCTGGGGCCAACGTCCTGACTTTC. Its protein is CASSPPGTGTSGANVLTF.

The sample holds one count of this clone. The V gene is TRBV10-3, the J gene TRBJ2-7; 10 bases are a match to TRBD1. After removal of 10 bases from V and 5 bases from J, the junction contained 5 bases not matched to a gene. This CDR3 has 12 amino acids. Germline assignment: CDR1 ENHRY and CDR2 SYGVKD. This chain's CDR3 is CATKTGGNEQYF. The CDR3 DNA sequence: TGTGCCACCAAGACAGGGGGCAACGAGCAGTACTTC.

The rearrangement uses TRBV3-1 (or the pseudogene TRBV3-2) and TRBJ1-5; no firm D call. The CDR3 extends over 15 amino acids. The germline CDR1 and CDR2 sequences are LGHDT and YNNKEL (reference sequence). V was shortened by 4 bases and J by 5 bases, with 15 bases between the two germline ends. The CDR3 reads CASSPGLPGDQPQHF. In nucleotides, the CDR3 is TGTGCCAGCAGCCCAGGACTCCCTGGGGATCAGCCCCAGCATTTT.

The chain links TRBV5-1 to TRBJ1-6; D is unresolved. Germline V gene data show CDR1 as SGHRS and CDR2 as YFSETQ. CDR3 size: 14 residues. V was trimmed by 0 bases and J by 9 bases, leaving 10 bases between them. The CDR3: CASSLGVEGSPLHF. The CDR3 nucleotides are TGCGCCAGCAGCTTGGGCGTTGAGGGTTCACCCCTCCACTTT.

The V call is TRBV7-2, the J call TRBJ2-7, with 15 bases fitting TRBD2. J was trimmed by 5 bases and V by 1 base; bases with no gene match: 6. CDR1 is SGHTA, CDR2 FQGNSA, per germline. The CDR3 totals 17 residues. The CDR3 loop reads CASSLGGLAGGMDEQYF. The CDR3 coding sequence is TGTGCCAGCAGCTTAGGGGGACTAGCGGGGGGTATGGACGAGCAGTACTTC.

The CDR3 DNA reads TGTGCCAGCAGCAAAGATGTGAAGCAGCATTTT. Protein sequence: CASSKDVKQHF. V and J are TRBV21-1 and TRBJ1-5. TRBV21-1 is a pseudogene. The CDR3 extends over 11 amino acids.

The rearrangement joins TRBV27 to TRBJ2-1; a weak D match, TRBD2 (5 bases). V lost 6 bases, J lost 3 bases, and 6 bases lay in between. The CDR3 contains 12 residues. Germline assignment: CDR1 MNHEY and CDR2 SMNVEV (reference sequence). CDR3 sequence: CASRRGYNEQFF. CDR3 DNA sequence: TGTGCCAGCAGACGGGGCTACAATGAGCAGTTCTTC.

The chain joins TRBV28 to TRBJ2-1; 8 bases line up with TRBD2. CDR1 is MDHEN, CDR2 SYDVKM, per germline. Germline trimming cut 1 base from V and 0 bases from J; bases unmatched to any gene: 5. CDR3 length equals 17 residues. CDR3 in DNA: TGTGCCAGCAGTTTATTAAGCGGGAGCAGCTCCTACAATGAGCAGTTCTTC. Translated, it gives CASSLLSGSSSYNEQFF.

The chain is built from TRBV6-6 and TRBJ2-6; no definite D call. V was cut by 0 bases and J by 3 bases, with 3 bases left in between. The V gene's germline CDR1 is MNHNY and CDR2 SVGAGI (reference sequence). This CDR3 region has 14 residues. CDR3 loop: CASSYSIGANVLTF. CDR3 nucleotide sequence: TGTGCCAGCAGTTACTCGATTGGGGCCAACGTCCTGACTTTC.

J is TRBJ2-7 and V is TRBV7-2; 7 bases line up with TRBD1. J lost 5 bases, V lost 3 bases, and 10 bases had no gene match. Germline V gene sequence: CDR1 SGHTA, CDR2 FQGNSA. The CDR3 contains 15 residues. As DNA, the CDR3 is TGTGCCAGCAGCTTGTGGGACAGAGGCCTCGACGAGCAGTACTTC. Protein: CASSLWDRGLDEQYF.

The rearrangement joins TRBV28 to TRBJ2-1; 7 bases fit TRBD2. V gave up 6 bases and J gave up 7 bases; unmatched junction bases: 6. This CDR3 region has 13 residues. Germline loops: CDR1 MDHEN, CDR2 SYDVKM. This CDR3 reads CASRAGVENEQFF. CDR3 nucleotide sequence: TGTGCCAGCAGGGCGGGAGTAGAGAATGAGCAGTTCTTC.

The rearrangement uses TRBV21-1 and TRBJ1-1; TRBD1, as called in the table, went unchecked against the DNA. TRBV21-1 is labeled a pseudogene. The length of the CDR3 is 15 residues. The CDR3 loop is CASSKWGHLNTEAFF. CDR3 nucleotide sequence: TGTGCCAGCAGCAAATGGGGACATCTGAACACTGAAGCTTTCTTT.

This clone was recorded once. The chain employs TRBV20-1 and TRBJ2-1, with 10 bases aligning to TRBD2. CDR1 and CDR2 from the germline V gene are DFQATT and SNEGSKA (reference sequence). Trimming at V came to 3 bases and at J to 8 bases, leaving 10 bases not matched to a gene. This CDR3 is built from 15 residues. The CDR3 coding sequence is TGCAGTGCTAGTGATCCTAGCGGGAGTCGCTATGAGCAGTTCTTC. Translation gives CSASDPSGSRYEQFF.